The rows below give T cell receptor beta chains drawn from one sample of a study of cytomegalovirus exposure and HLA in healthy donors. Sequencing used immunoSEQ multiplex PCR; TCRdb keeps in-frame clones, though not all of them. The table has some 150,000 clones, 78% seen once. Material: PBMCs. The receptor set was obtained from a male donor in good health and CMV-seronegative. Both conserved end residues are part of each CDR3. The D gene is left open where the match is weak. Rows give clone size only sometimes, using once, few, many, or a class for an expanded clone.

TRBV19	-	TRBJ2-7	-	TGTGCCAGTTCCCACAATAGGGGCGAGCAGTACTTC	CASSHNRGEQYF
TRBV6-4	-	TRBJ1-5	once	TGTGCCAGCACCCACGAGGATAGCAATCAGCCCCAGCATTTT	CASTHEDSNQPQHF
TRBV13	TRBD2	TRBJ2-1	-	TGTGCCAGCAGCTTAGGCAGACTAGCGGGAGACAATGAGCAGTTCTTC	CASSLGRLAGDNEQFF
TRBV6-6	-	TRBJ1-1	-	TGTGCCAGCAGCCGCACTGAAGCTTTCTTT	CASSRTEAFF
TRBV28	TRBD1	TRBJ1-5	few	TGTGCCAGCAGCTCCCAAAGGACAGGGGCAAATCAGCCCCAGCATTTT	CASSSQRTGANQPQHF
TRBV4-1	TRBD1	TRBJ1-1	-	TGCGCCAGCAGCCAGACAGGGGAAATGAACACTGAAGCTTTCTTT	CASSQTGEMNTEAFF
TRBV4-1	TRBD1	TRBJ1-4	-	TGCGCCAGCAGCCCCGACAGGGGAAATGAAAAACTGTTTTTT	CASSPDRGNEKLFF
TRBV5-1	-	TRBJ2-7	once	TGCGCCAGCAGCTCGCCCAGGGACTCAGAACCCTACGAGCAGTACTTC	CASSSPRDSEPYEQYF
TRBV6-5	-	TRBJ2-5	-	TGTGCCAGCAGTTACCGCGCCAGGGGAGAGACCCAGTACTTC	CASSYRARGETQYF
TRBV30	-	TRBJ1-1	-	TGTGCCTGGAGTGTAGGGGGGAACACTGAAGCTTTCTTT	CAWSVGGNTEAFF
TRBV27	TRBD1	TRBJ1-5	-	TGTGCCAGCAGTTTATTTTGGGACAGAGACAATCAGCCCCAGCATTTT	CASSLFWDRDNQPQHF
TRBV7-7	TRBD1	TRBJ2-2	-	TGTGCTAGCAGCTTGACAGGGACCGGGGAGCTGTTTTTT	CASSLTGTGELFF
TRBV4-2	-	TRBJ2-7	-	TGTGCCAGCAGCCCGGACGGGAGCTCCTACGAGCAGTACTTC	CASSPDGSSYEQYF
TRBV19	TRBD2	TRBJ2-7	-	TGTGCCAGTAGTTCTCCCGGGACTAGAAAGTACGAGCAGTACTTC	CASSSPGTRKYEQYF
TRBV5-4	-	TRBJ1-1	-	TGTGCCAGCAGCTTCGGCGGGGAGAACACTGAAGCTTTCTTT	CASSFGGENTEAFF
TRBV7-2	-	TRBJ1-1	-	TGTGCCAGCAGCTTAGACTCAGGGTTTACTGAAGCTTTCTTT	CASSLDSGFTEAFF
TRBV6-5	-	TRBJ1-1	few	TGTGCCAGCACCACAACGGGGGGACTTGGCACTGAAGCTTTCTTT	CASTTTGGLGTEAFF
TRBV6-5	-	TRBJ2-3	-	TGTGCCAGCAGTTACTCAACTAGCACAGATACGCAGTATTTT	CASSYSTSTDTQYF
TRBV29-1	-	TRBJ2-1	-	TGCAGCGTTGGGTCACAGGTCCGCTCGGATGAGCAGTTCTTC	CSVGSQVRSDEQFF
TRBV7-6	-	TRBJ1-6	-	TGTGCCAGCAGCTTCCGGGGGGGGCAGTATAATTCACCCCTCCACTTT	CASSFRGGQYNSPLHF
TRBV6-5	-	TRBJ1-1	-	TGTGCCAGCAGTTATCATCCCGTGGGGGGGAGTGAAGCTTTCTTT	CASSYHPVGGSEAFF
TRBV5-1	-	TRBJ2-3	few	TGCGCCAGCAGCTTAAGAGGGGACACCACTAGCACAGATACGCAGTATTTT	CASSLRGDTTSTDTQYF
TRBV4-1	TRBD2	TRBJ2-3	-	TGCGCCAGCAGCCTAAGGTCTAGCGGGGGGGCGTGGGATACGCAGTATTTT	CASSLRSSGGAWDTQYF
TRBV4-3	-	TRBJ2-1	-	TGCTCCAGCAGCCAACCGGGGATACTGAGGAATGAGCAGTTCTTC	CSSSQPGILRNEQFF
TRBV27	-	TRBJ2-7	once	TGTGCCAGCAGTTTCGGGAGCGGGCTCTACGAGCAGTACTTC	CASSFGSGLYEQYF
TRBV19	-	TRBJ2-7	-	TGTGCCAGTAGTCCCCTCTGGGGAGGCTACGAGCAGTACTTC	CASSPLWGGYEQYF
TRBV15	-	TRBJ2-1	-	TGTGCCACCAGCAGAGAAATTAGACTAGAAAGCAATGAGCAGTTCTTC	CATSREIRLESNEQFF
TRBV30	TRBD2	TRBJ2-1	-	TGTGCCTGGACTAGCGGGAGAGGCAATGAGCAGTTCTTC	CAWTSGRGNEQFF
TRBV18	-	TRBJ1-2	-	TGTGCCAGCTCACCACTGGACTCCCCGGGGGGCTACACCTTC	CASSPLDSPGGYTF
TRBV5-1	-	TRBJ2-3	-	TGCGCCAGCAGCCGCCGTGGAGGAGATCCGACAGATACGCAGTATTTT	CASSRRGGDPTDTQYF
TRBV5-1	-	TRBJ2-7	-	TGCGCCAGCAGCTTGGCCTCGGGGGTTTCCTACGAGCAGTACTTC	CASSLASGVSYEQYF
TRBV30	-	TRBJ1-1	-	TGTGCCTGGAGTCCTCCCCGGGGTATATGGACTGAAGCTTTCTTT	CAWSPPRGIWTEAFF
TRBV30	TRBD1	TRBJ2-7	-	TGTGCCTGGAGTGTAGGGACAGGGGCAGGCGAGCAGTACTTC	CAWSVGTGAGEQYF
TRBV25-1	-	TRBJ1-3	-	TGTGCCAGCAGTGGGGGGTGGGCAGGGGCTGGAAACACCATATATTTT	CASSGGWAGAGNTIYF
TRBV19	-	TRBJ1-1	-	TGTGCCAGTAGTATTGGACAGAGGGTGAACACTGAAGCTTTCTTT	CASSIGQRVNTEAFF
TRBV2	TRBD1	TRBJ1-3	once	TGTGCCAGCAGAGAGTTCAGGGGGTCGGGAAACACCATATATTTT	CASREFRGSGNTIYF
TRBV27	-	TRBJ2-3	-	TGTGCCAGCAGTTTATCGCCTAGGCCCTTAATCACAGATACGCAGTATTTT	CASSLSPRPLITDTQYF
TRBV9	TRBD1	TRBJ2-7	-	TGTGCCAGCAGCGTAACAGGGGGCTGGAACGAGCAGTACTTC	CASSVTGGWNEQYF
TRBV7-6	TRBD2	TRBJ2-3	-	TGTGCCAGCAGTTCCGGGACTAGCGGGAGTTTGCGGGCTAGCACAGATACGCAGTATTTT	CASSSGTSGSLRASTDTQYF
TRBV25-1	TRBD1	TRBJ1-6	-	TGTGCCAGCAGTGAATTTAAGGGGGGACAGGGGGGGATACCCCTCCACTTT	CASSEFKGGQGGIPLHF
TRBV27	TRBD2	TRBJ2-5	once	TGTGCCAGCAGTTCCGCCGGGACTAGCGGGGGGTGGGAGACCCAGTACTTC	CASSSAGTSGGWETQYF
TRBV6-6	TRBD1	TRBJ2-3	-	TGTGCCAGCAACCAGGGACAGGGGGACACAGATACGCAGTATTTT	CASNQGQGDTDTQYF
TRBV10-2	TRBD1	TRBJ1-5	-	TGCGCCAGCAGTGCGGACAGGGAGGGTCATCAGCCCCAGCATTTT	CASSADREGHQPQHF
TRBV5-1	TRBD2	TRBJ2-7	-	TGCGCCAGCAGCTTGCCCAGCGGGAACGAGCAGTACTTC	CASSLPSGNEQYF
TRBV6-5	TRBD1	TRBJ1-2	-	TGTGCCAGCAGTTGGGACAGGGGCTATGGCTACACCTTC	CASSWDRGYGYTF
TRBV6-1	TRBD2	TRBJ2-7	-	TGTGCCAGCTCTGAGACTAGCGGGGGCCGGGGCGAGCAGTACTTC	CASSETSGGRGEQYF